This entry concerns a single T cell receptor (beta chain). Primers used in a second PCR of roughly 6 to 11 cycles were a sample-barcoded 5' primer and a J-beta primer mix. TCRdb re-analysed the 5' RACE reads in MiXCR, keeping a single row per CDR3 protein. Here the sample spans 1 million to 1.2 million distinct CDR3 sequences, around two fifths being singletons. The sample belongs to a study of blood T cells in healthy people across ages. CDR1 and CDR2 from the germline V gene are ENHRY and SYGVKD. The V and J ends lost 4 bases and 11 bases respectively, with 29 bases between them. CDR3 length: 17 residues.

The specimen was blood. The chain couples TRBV10-3 to TRBJ2-5; D is perhaps TRBD1 or TRBD2 (6 bases each). This clonotype was sampled from a man younger than 35 in good health. The CDR3 DNA follows: TGTGCCATCAGTGGGGATCTCACAGGGAGGTTAAGGAATGAGCAGTACTTC. Its translation is CAISGDLTGRLRNEQYF.